Listed here are 20 T cell receptor beta chains from one sample, sequenced in a study of T and B cells in COVID-19 patients. Blood genomic DNA input for TRB amplification was roughly 250-550 ng. BIOMED2 TRB-A/B primer pools were used in multiplex TRB PCR. MiXCR, applied by TCRdb to the multiplex PCR reads, yields one record per CDR3 protein. This table has about 15,000 distinct CDR3 sequences, 28% appearing once. The specimen was blood. These TCRs come from a human donor who had recovered from COVID-19.

The chain recombines TRBV5-1 with TRBJ2-5; no clear D. The germline V and J ends were trimmed by 5 bases and 2 bases, with 10 bases remaining between them. Germline-derived CDR1 and CDR2 are SGHRS and YFSETQ. This CDR3 contains 13 residues. The CDR3 bases are TGCGCCAGCAGTCCTGACTTACAAGAGACCCAGTACTTC. Protein product: CASSPDLQETQYF.

The chain carries TRBV7-9 and TRBJ1-1; D is possibly TRBD1 (6 bases). The CDR3 consists of 14 residues. Germline CDR1 and CDR2: SEHNR and FQNEAQ (reference sequence). Trimming removed 5 bases at V and 5 bases at J, with 15 bases between. The CDR3 DNA sequence: TGTGCCAGCAGCCGTACAGAGAGGGGGACTGAAGCTTTCTTT. Protein: CASSRTERGTEAFF.

There are many counts of this clonotype. The genes are TRBV6-2 or TRBV6-3 and TRBJ2-3; 8 nucleotides agree with TRBD2. CDR3 length equals 15 residues. Germline CDR1 and CDR2: MNHEY and SVGEGT. The V and J ends lost 8 bases and 3 bases, in that order; junction bases with no gene match: 10. CDR3 sequence (DNA): TGTGCCAGCCACGCTCCGGGACTAGGTACAGATACGCAGTATTTT. Its translation is CASHAPGLGTDTQYF.

This clonotype is categorized as medium-sized. The chain links TRBV5-6 to TRBJ2-1; the D is unclear. Trimming took off 4 bases at V and 12 bases at J, with 11 bases between the two ends. Looked up from germline, CDR1 is SGHDT and CDR2 is YYEEEE. This CDR3 has 11 residues. The CDR3 sequence: CASSLGKLQFF. CDR3 coding DNA: TGTGCCAGCAGCCTAGGTAAATTGCAGTTCTTC.

This clonotype has ten or more counts. This chain uses TRBV6-2 or TRBV6-3 with TRBJ2-6; 8 bases match TRBD2. J gave up 0 bases and V 2 bases, and 3 bases lay outside the gene matches. CDR1 and CDR2 from the germline V gene are MNHEY and SVGEGT. This CDR3 is 17 amino acids long. The chain's CDR3 is CASSYPGTSSGANVLTF. For the CDR3, the DNA is TGTGCCAGCAGTTACCCGGGGACTAGCTCTGGGGCCAACGTCCTGACTTTC.

The chain uses TRBV7-2 and TRBJ2-2; D is perhaps TRBD2 (6 bases). Per germline, CDR1 SGHTA and CDR2 FQGNSA. V shed 10 bases and J shed 0 bases, with 9 bases lying between them. CDR3 size: 13 residues. CDR3 loop: CATGGSNTGELFF. CDR3 DNA sequence: TGTGCCACCGGAGGGTCGAACACCGGGGAGCTGTTTTTT.

This clonotype is termed medium-sized. The chain employs TRBV6-5 and TRBJ2-1; D is possibly TRBD1 (5 bases). Germline values: CDR1 MNHEY, CDR2 SVGAGI. This CDR3 is 12 amino acids long. The germline V and J ends were trimmed by 8 bases and 9 bases, with 14 bases remaining between them. CDR3 sequence reads: CASRTVGAEQFF. The DNA of the CDR3 is TGTGCCAGCCGAACAGTAGGGGCTGAGCAGTTCTTC.

This clonotype was seen ten or more times. The gene calls are TRBV18 and TRBJ2-7; a possible D gene is TRBD2 (5 bases). The CDR3 is 13 residues long. The germline V gene has CDR1 KGHSH and CDR2 LQKENI. V lost 0 bases, J lost 6 bases, and 9 bases lay in between. CDR3 nucleotide sequence: TGTGCCAGCTCACCACCCTTACGGGGCGAGCAGTACTTC. It is translated as CASSPPLRGEQYF.

This clonotype has just one count. The gene calls are TRBV7-2 and TRBJ1-2; D is uncertain. The germline V gene encodes CDR1 SGHTA and CDR2 FQGNSA. The CDR3 is 16 amino acids. The V end was cut by 1 base, the J end by 3 bases, with 15 bases between. CDR3 in amino acids: CASSLGPGVGDYGYTF. CDR3 DNA sequence: TGTGCCAGCAGCTTAGGTCCCGGGGTCGGGGACTATGGCTACACCTTC.

CDR3 nucleotides: TGTGCCAGCAGCCAAGATAGGATGGAGCGGGGGAGCACAGATACGCAGTATTTT. Its protein is CASSQDRMERGSTDTQYF. The V and J genes are TRBV14 and TRBJ2-3; TRBD2 aligns across 8 bases. The length of the CDR3 is 18 residues. V gave up 0 bases and J gave up 0 bases; unmatched junction bases: 8. The germline V gene encodes CDR1 SGHDN and CDR2 FVKESK.

Ten or more counts support this clonotype. The V and J genes are TRBV6-1 and TRBJ2-5; D not certain. This CDR3 has 13 residues. Germline V gives CDR1 MNHNS, CDR2 SASEGT. The V end was cut by 2 bases, the J end by 4 bases, with 8 bases between. The CDR3 region is CASSEQWAETQYF. The CDR3 coding sequence is TGTGCCAGCAGTGAACAGTGGGCAGAGACCCAGTACTTC.

This rearrangement joins TRBV27 to TRBJ2-7, with TRBD1 matching 9 bases. This CDR3 is built from 14 residues. In germline, CDR1 is MNHEY, CDR2 SMNVEV (reference sequence). Germline trimming cut 2 bases from V and 7 bases from J; bases unmatched to any gene: 6. The CDR3 region is CASSLPDRGGEQYF. In DNA form, the CDR3 reads TGTGCCAGCAGTTTACCCGACAGGGGGGGAGAGCAGTACTTC.

V usage is TRBV4-1 and J usage is TRBJ2-7; TRBD2 aligns across 10 bases. The CDR3 has 15 amino acids. CDR1 is MGHRA and CDR2 is YSYEKL in the germline V gene. V shed 4 bases, J shed 4 bases, and the junction held 7 bases outside the gene matches. The CDR3 loop is CASSPAGGKIYEQYF. CDR3 nucleotides: TGCGCCAGCAGCCCAGCGGGGGGGAAAATATACGAGCAGTACTTC.

Ten or more counts support this clonotype. The chain combines TRBV15 with TRBJ2-1; either TRBD1 or TRBD2 may fit D (5 bases each). In germline, CDR1 is LNHNV, CDR2 YYDKDF (reference sequence). V was cut by 10 bases and J by 2 bases, with 21 bases left in between. The CDR3 is 16 residues long. In DNA form, the CDR3 reads TGTGCCATCTCTCTCGGGACGCAACACCCCTACAATGAGCAGTTCTTC. The encoded protein is CAISLGTQHPYNEQFF.

This clonotype is medium-sized within its sample. The chain couples TRBV6-1 to TRBJ1-3; no clear D. The CDR3 loop spans 14 amino acids. Trimming removed 2 bases from V and 5 bases from J, with 10 bases in between. Germline values: CDR1 MNHNS, CDR2 SASEGT. The CDR3, as DNA: TGTGCCAGCAGTGAACCGGACCCCAGAAACACCATATATTTT. Its translation: CASSEPDPRNTIYF.

By frequency in the sample, this clonotype is medium-sized. The rearrangement joins TRBV12-3 or TRBV12-4 to TRBJ2-5; a weak D match, TRBD2 (6 bases). Trimming cost V 3 bases and J 4 bases, with 9 bases left between them. The CDR3 consists of 13 residues. CDR3 residues: CASSFGGRETQYF. The CDR3 coding sequence is TGTGCCAGCAGTTTCGGAGGGCGAGAGACCCAGTACTTC.

This CDR3 is CASSQDKQGGSPLHF. CDR3 bases: TGTGCCAGCAGCCAAGATAAACAGGGTGGTTCACCCCTCCACTTT. The chain links TRBV4-2 to TRBJ1-6; maybe TRBD1 (6 bases). The germline gives CDR1 LGHNA, CDR2 YNFKEQ. The germline V and J ends were trimmed by 0 bases and 9 bases, with 12 bases remaining between them. This CDR3 region has 15 residues.

This clonotype was detected only once. This chain connects TRBV12-3 or TRBV12-4 to TRBJ2-3; 9 bases are shared with TRBD2. This CDR3 spans 15 amino acids. V lost 5 bases, J lost 4 bases, and 7 bases stayed unmatched. The CDR3: CASSDQAGGPDTQYF. In DNA, the CDR3 is TGTGCCAGCAGTGACCAGGCGGGGGGGCCAGATACGCAGTATTTT.

The J gene is TRBJ2-7, the V gene TRBV7-6, with D perhaps TRBD1 or TRBD2 (7 bases each). The end of the DNA fits TRBJ2-1 better, so the J call may be wrong. Germline assignment: CDR1 SGHVS and CDR2 FNYEAQ. This CDR3 comprises 18 residues. CDR3 region: CASNLGGGHWRSYNEQFF. The CDR3 DNA reads TGTGCCAGCAACTTGGGAGGGGGCCACTGGAGATCCTACAATGAGCAGTTCTTC.

This clonotype is judged medium-sized. The chain has TRBV19 and TRBJ2-3; D unclear. Germline V lookup: CDR1 LNHDA, CDR2 SQIVND (reference sequence). V lost 7 bases and J 7 bases, leaving 9 bases between the germline ends. This CDR3 contains 11 residues. Here the CDR3 DNA reads TGTGCCAGTAAAGCCGACCATACGCAGTATTTT. Translating gives CASKADHTQYF.